This T cell receptor beta chain appears in the sequencing data of a study of technical replicates of blood from several donors. Germline lookup yields CDR1 SGHNT and CDR2 YYREEE (reference sequence). The junction had 23 bases not matched to a gene; V was cut back by 3 bases and J by 15 bases. The length of the CDR3 is 17 residues. TCRdb's table, derived via immunoSEQ multiplex PCR, lists solely in-frame clones and lacks some. In the table there are 85,000 to 100,000 clones, around 94% of which are singletons. The chain joins TRBV5-4 to TRBJ2-1, with 8 bases matching TRBD2. This sequence originates from a human donor in good health. The sample taken for sequencing was T cells isolated from PBMCs. CDR3 region: CASSSTYLGREEVVLFF. Here the CDR3 DNA reads TGTGCCAGCAGCTCAACCTATCTTGGGCGGGAGGAGGTTGTTTTGTTCTTC.